This T cell receptor (beta chain) was sequenced in a study of response to subunit inactivated influenza vaccine. Study findings and constraints: There was a suggestion from the authors that each seasonal influenza vaccination recruits few new T cells.

This clonotype was picked up a small number of times. Its antigen is unidentified. A single record per CDR3 protein comes from TCRdb applying MiXCR to the RT-PCR reads. This sample has around 790,000 distinct CDR3 sequences, with about 20% found just once. V lost 6 bases to trimming and J lost 3 bases, with 9 bases between them. Germline loops: CDR1 DFQATT, CDR2 SNEGSKA (reference sequence). The CDR3 spans 11 residues. The sample in question was PBMCs from blood, obtained 5 days after vaccination. This rearrangement joins TRBV20-1 to TRBJ2-7, with D perhaps matching TRBD1 (6 bases). The TCR originated in a man aged 50 or older who received an inactivated influenza vaccine. The CDR3: CSANRDYEQYF. For the CDR3, the DNA is TGCAGTGCCAACAGGGACTACGAGCAGTACTTC.